These T cell receptor delta chains were read from a single sample in a study of gamma-delta T cells after stem cell transplantation. TCRdb made new clone calls on the RT-PCR reads using CATT. The sample includes roughly 12,000 delta-chain clones, approximately 40% of them seen just once. Sequencing was performed on gamma-delta T cells. Receptor source: a human donor. It is not recorded whose cells these are; they may come from a transplant donor. The CDR3 runs from the conserved cysteine through the conserved F or W. Clone sizes are given selectively: once, few, many, or a class where the clone is expanded.

CDR3 length,clone size,J gene,V gene,CDR3 protein
20,-,TRDJ3,TRDV2,CACDSVLGASSSWDTRQMFF
18,few,TRDJ3,TRDV2,CACDKGYPFSWDTRQMFF
18,-,TRDJ1,TRDV2,CAWDDWGILPENTDKLIF
20,-,TRDJ1,TRDV1,CALGELCKDLLLGDTDKLIF
15,-,TRDJ2,TRDV3,CACLPSLSLTAQLFF
22,-,TRDJ1,TRDV1,CALGKAWHPTSTGGYARDKLIF
20,few,TRDJ1,TRDV3,CAFPPNRGTYWGIQADKLIF
17,once,TRDJ1,TRDV2,CACDTVDLESYTDKLIF
19,-,TRDJ1,TRDV2,CACDTGGLGETLYTDKLIF
18,medium-sized,TRDJ3,TRDV1,CALGELGVGSWDTRQMFF
22,-,TRDJ1,TRDV1,CALGELGREEYWGIVSTDKLIF
14,-,TRDJ2,TRDV2,CACAVGALTAQLFF
17,-,TRDJ1,TRDV1,CALGDLPTCWGIDKLIF
19,few,TRDJ1,TRDV1,CALGESYGTWGTYTDKLIF
19,-,TRDJ3,TRDV1,CALGDSWGPCSWDTRQMFF
25,few,TRDJ1,TRDV1,CALGGPHLAPAPFPEDVLVPDKLIF
15,-,TRDJ1,TRAV29/DV5,CAAIPSGGYTDKLIF
19,few,TRDJ3,TRDV2,CACDTVTGSSSWDTRQMFF
18,medium-sized,TRDJ3,TRDV2,CACDTELGDTWDTRQMFF
22,-,TRDJ1,TRDV1,CALGDSAFLRGGTGANTDKLIF